What follows are 16 T cell receptor beta chains derived from one specimen sequenced in a study of human versus mouse CDR3 diversity and MHC coevolution. Measured with immunoSEQ multiplex PCR; TCRdb has only the in-frame clones, and not every one. Of some 60,000 clones listed, about 94% are singletons. The sample consisted of naive CD4+ T cells from blood. Noted subset: CD45RO-negative CD62L-positive naive CD4 T cells. These receptors all stem from a person aged 55-75 years in good health.

This chain uses TRBV21-1 with TRBJ2-2; the table's D gene call, TRBD2, was not cross checked with the DNA. TRBV21-1 is a pseudogene. This CDR3 has 16 amino acids. The CDR3 DNA sequence: TGTGCCAGCAGGTCCTGGTTAGCGGGAGGGTCGGGGGAGCTGTTTTTT. As protein: CASRSWLAGGSGELFF.

The chain couples TRBV15 to TRBJ2-7, with 10 bases lining up with TRBD1. CDR1 LNHNV and CDR2 YYDKDF come from the germline V gene (reference sequence). The CDR3 runs 14 residues. Trimming removed 4 bases from V and 6 bases from J; junction bases left unmatched: 6. CDR3 sequence (DNA): TGTGCCACCAGCACCAGACAGGGGGCGTCCGAGCAGTACTTC. Translated, it gives CATSTRQGASEQYF.

The chain joins TRBV7-3 to TRBJ2-2; 9 nucleotides match TRBD1. Germline-derived CDR1 and CDR2 are SGHTA and FQGTGA. V shed 1 base and J 3 bases; nucleotides not matched to a gene: 3. The CDR3 spans 16 residues. CDR3 sequence (DNA): TGTGCCAGCAGCTTAAGGGGACAGGGAGACACCGGGGAGCTGTTTTTT. Residues: CASSLRGQGDTGELFF. The full variable domain, its missing parts supplied by reference TRBV7-3 and TRBJ2-2, is GAGVSQTPSNKVTEKGKYVELRCDPISGHTALYWYRQSLGQGPEFLIYFQGTGAADDSGLPNDRFFAVRPEGSVSTLKIQRTERGDSAVYLCASSLRGQGDTGELFFGEGSRLTVL.

This clone was recorded only once. CDR3 loop: CASSQVGGYTEAFF. The CDR3 DNA reads TGTGCCAGCAGCCAAGTGGGGGGGTACACTGAAGCTTTCTTT. This chain joins TRBV4-2 and TRBJ1-1, with a tentative D call TRBD1 (5 bases). Germline CDR1 and CDR2: LGHNA and YNFKEQ. Trimming shortened V by 1 base and J by 3 bases, and 9 bases separated the two germline ends. CDR3 size: 14 residues.

Only one count was recorded for this clone. The CDR3 coding sequence is TGTGCCTGGAGGACCGGGACACTTATCGCTTTCTTT. This encodes CAWRTGTLIAFF. The chain joins TRBV30 to TRBJ1-1; the D gene is possibly TRBD1 (6 bases). The CDR3 length is 12 residues. The V end lost 3 bases, the J end lost 11 bases, and 16 bases lay between the germline ends. CDR1 GTSNPN and CDR2 SVGIG come from the germline V gene (reference sequence).

The chain carries TRBV5-4 and TRBJ2-2, with 9 bases fitting TRBD2. The V and J ends lost 1 base and 6 bases, in that order; junction bases with no gene match: 10. The CDR3 runs 17 residues. Germline CDR1 reads SGHNT; CDR2 reads YYREEE (reference sequence). The CDR3 region is CASSLRGGLAGSGELFF. DNA of the CDR3: TGTGCCAGCAGCTTGAGGGGAGGGCTAGCGGGATCCGGGGAGCTGTTTTTT.

Notes on this clone: The sample carries other DNA sequences with the same CDR3. V gene TRBV18 combines with J gene TRBJ2-5; 8 positions agree with TRBD2. Per germline, CDR1 KGHSH and CDR2 LQKENI. The V and J ends lost 3 bases and 0 bases, in that order; junction bases with no gene match: 3. This CDR3 comprises 15 residues. As DNA, the CDR3 is TGTGCCAGCTCACCCCAGCGGGAGTACCAAGAGACCCAGTACTTC. Protein: CASSPQREYQETQYF.

The rearrangement uses TRBV19 and TRBJ2-1; 11 bases match TRBD2. The CDR3 spans 20 residues. Unmatched junction bases numbered 18, after V lost 3 bases and J lost 5 bases. Germline CDR1 and CDR2: LNHDA and SQIVND (reference sequence). The CDR3: CASSMKFKNRLGLADNEQFF. For the CDR3, the DNA is TGTGCCAGTAGTATGAAATTTAAAAATAGATTGGGACTAGCGGACAATGAGCAGTTCTTC. Drawing the rest from reference TRBV19 and TRBJ2-1, the complete variable domain is DGGITQSPKYLFRKEGQNVTLSCEQNLNHDAMYWYRQDPGQGLRLIYYSQIVNDFQKGDIAEGYSVSREKKESFPLTVTSAQKNPTAFYLCASSMKFKNRLGLADNEQFFGPGTRLTVL.

CDR3 DNA: TGTGCCAGCAGCAAGACAGGGGCCCCAACTAATGAAAAACTGTTTTTT. It codes for CASSKTGAPTNEKLFF. J is TRBJ1-4 and V is TRBV25-1; TRBD1 aligns across 8 bases. V lost 6 bases to trimming and J lost 0 bases; unmatched junction nucleotides: 6. The CDR3 is 16 residues long. Germline loops: CDR1 MGHDK, CDR2 SYGVNS.

V usage is TRBV4-2 and J usage is TRBJ2-1; tentative D call: TRBD2 (6 bases). V dropped 0 bases and J dropped 10 bases, with 10 bases sitting between them. Per germline, CDR1 LGHNA and CDR2 YNFKEQ. CDR3 length equals 13 residues. The CDR3 DNA follows: TGTGCCAGCAGCCAAGAAGGGCTAGCGGAGCAGTTCTTC. It yields the protein CASSQEGLAEQFF.

This chain links TRBV10-3 with TRBJ2-4, with 8 bases fitting TRBD2. Germline V gene lookup returns CDR1 ENHRY and CDR2 SYGVKD. The CDR3 length is 16 residues. V trimming: 2 bases; J trimming: 5 bases; junction bases outside the gene matches: 8. CDR3 sequence reads: CAISEMVLAGENIQYF. CDR3 in DNA: TGTGCCATCAGTGAGATGGTGCTAGCGGGCGAAAACATTCAGTACTTC.

The chain uses TRBV7-3 and TRBJ2-2; no firm D call. Per the germline V gene, CDR1 is SGHTA and CDR2 is FQGTGA. V was trimmed by 5 bases and J by 3 bases, leaving 4 bases between them. The CDR3 has 12 amino acids. As DNA, the CDR3 is TGTGCCAGCAGCCTAGACACCGGGGAGCTGTTTTTT. Residues: CASSLDTGELFF.

This clone has a single count. The chain links TRBV5-1 to TRBJ2-1, with D tentatively TRBD2 (5 bases). Germline V lookup: CDR1 SGHRS, CDR2 YFSETQ. The CDR3 contains 14 residues. Trimming removed 0 bases from V and 7 bases from J, with 11 bases in between. The DNA for the CDR3 is TGCGCCAGCAGCTTGGACCCCAGCGGAAATGAGCAGTTCTTC. It is translated as CASSLDPSGNEQFF.

This clone has a single count. The V and J genes are TRBV2 and TRBJ2-7; D is perhaps TRBD2 (6 bases). The CDR3 runs to 15 residues. The V gene's germline CDR1 is SNHLY and CDR2 FYNNEI. The germline V and J ends were trimmed by 11 bases and 6 bases, with 26 bases remaining between them. CDR3 bases: TGTGCCGGAAAAGACGGGACTTCCCAGGCTCTCGAGCAGTACTTC. Residues: CAGKDGTSQALEQYF.

The chain is built from TRBV11-1 and TRBJ2-1, with D possibly being TRBD1 (5 bases). CDR1 and CDR2 (germline): SGHAT, FQDESV (reference sequence). Trimming removed 3 bases from V and 3 bases from J, with 12 bases in between. The CDR3 has 15 amino acids. The CDR3 here is CASSFATGHYNEQFF. Written as DNA, the CDR3 is TGTGCCAGCAGCTTCGCAACCGGACACTACAATGAGCAGTTCTTC.

The rearrangement links TRBV29-1 to TRBJ2-1; 7 bases match TRBD1. J was trimmed by 0 bases and V by 5 bases; bases with no gene match: 7. Germline-derived CDR1 and CDR2 are SQVTM and ANQGSEA. This CDR3 is built from 15 residues. DNA for the CDR3: TGCAGCGTTTCCGGGACAGAGAGCTCCTACAATGAGCAGTTCTTC. Protein product: CSVSGTESSYNEQFF.